A single sample is the source of the 32 T cell receptor beta chains below, sequenced in a study of blood T cells in healthy people across ages. For the second PCR, which ran for 7 to 11 cycles, a sample-barcoded 5' primer and a J-beta primer mix were used. TCRdb recomputed calls from the 5' RACE reads with MiXCR, one row per CDR3 protein. The repertoire holds more than 900,000 distinct CDR3 sequences, 25% to 35% seen once, with about 9.4% in the top ten. These records were also assigned to another study, of T cells of mothers and their children.

Sequencing input: blood. The receptors come from a woman in her thirties or forties in good health.

The CDR3 bases are TGTGCCAGCAGTTTATTCCAGGGTGTGGTGCGAGAGACCCAGTACTTC. Its protein product is CASSLFQGVVRETQYF. V and J are TRBV28 and TRBJ2-5, with a tentative D call TRBD1 (5 bases). Trimming shortened V by 1 base and J by 4 bases, and 16 bases separated the two germline ends. The CDR3 sequence is 16 residues long. The V gene's germline CDR1 is MDHEN and CDR2 SYDVKM. The full variable domain, in which reference TRBV28 and TRBJ2-5 provide the parts outside the CDR3, is DVKVTQSSRYLVKRTGEKVFLECVQDMDHENMFWYRQDPGLGLRLIYFSYDVKMKEKGDIPEGYSVSREKKERFSLILESASTNQTSMYLCASSLFQGVVRETQYFGPGTRLLVL.

The chain is built from TRBV15 and TRBJ2-7; the match to TRBD1 covers 11 bases. The CDR3 loop spans 15 amino acids. In germline, CDR1 is LNHNV, CDR2 YYDKDF (reference sequence). The junction had 5 bases not matched to a gene; V was cut back by 5 bases and J by 2 bases. CDR3 residues: CATSSDRGQAYEQYF. The CDR3, as DNA: TGTGCCACCAGCTCGGACAGGGGGCAAGCCTACGAGCAGTACTTC.

V usage is TRBV7-2 and J usage is TRBJ1-2, with 7 positions matching TRBD1. V was clipped by 5 bases and J by 7 bases; unmatched bases: 13. Germline loops: CDR1 SGHTA, CDR2 FQGNSA. The CDR3 runs to 15 residues. CDR3 in DNA: TGTGCCAGCAGCCTAAGGCGGGACAGCGGGTCTGGCTACACCTTC. Translating gives CASSLRRDSGSGYTF.

Points on this clonotype: With a much larger clone just one base away, this may be a read error. The CDR3 reads CARSQTPGLARPPYEQYF. The CDR3 DNA sequence: TGTGCCCGCAGCCAGACACCGGGACTAGCGAGGCCCCCCTACGAGCAGTACTTC. The chain recombines TRBV14 with TRBJ2-7; 10 nucleotides agree with TRBD2. Looked up from germline, CDR1 is SGHDN and CDR2 is FVKESK. The CDR3 covers 18 residues.

This clonotype turned up a few times. The chain employs TRBV20-1 and TRBJ1-5; 7 bases are shared with TRBD1. V was clipped by 3 bases and J by 3 bases; unmatched bases: 11. The CDR3 consists of 16 residues. The germline gives CDR1 DFQATT, CDR2 SNEGSKA (reference sequence). In DNA form, the CDR3 reads TGCAGTGCTAGCCATGCCGGGACAGAGTACAATCAGCCCCAGCATTTT. Its translation: CSASHAGTEYNQPQHF.

This clonotype has only a few counts. The chain recombines TRBV5-5 with TRBJ1-2; 7 positions agree with TRBD1. V lost 0 bases to trimming and J lost 3 bases; unmatched junction nucleotides: 2. The CDR3 runs to 14 residues. CDR1 and CDR2 from the germline V gene are SGHKS and YYEKEE (reference sequence). The CDR3 loop is CASSLATGDYGYTF. In nucleotides, the CDR3 is TGTGCCAGCAGCTTGGCCACAGGGGACTATGGCTACACCTTC.

In its sample, this clonotype was seen many times. V is TRBV6-6 and J is TRBJ2-7; D uncertain. The V and J ends lost 5 bases and 6 bases respectively, with 11 bases between them. CDR3 length: 12 amino acids. Germline values: CDR1 MNHNY, CDR2 SVGAGI (reference sequence). CDR3 sequence reads: CASSRTPFEQYF. In DNA form, the CDR3 reads TGTGCCAGCAGTAGAACTCCTTTCGAGCAGTACTTC.

The rearrangement links TRBV28 to TRBJ2-1, with 7 nucleotides matching TRBD2. The J segment lost 2 bases and the V segment lost 8 bases, leaving 12 bases of the junction unmatched. CDR3 length equals 16 residues. Germline CDR1 reads MDHEN; CDR2 reads SYDVKM. The CDR3 loop is CASLLSVGGTYNEQFF. CDR3 DNA: TGTGCCAGCCTTCTATCGGTGGGAGGGACCTACAATGAGCAGTTCTTC.

This clonotype was observed a handful of times. The rearrangement links TRBV9 to TRBJ2-1; 8 nucleotides line up with TRBD1. Germline values: CDR1 SGDLS, CDR2 YYNGEE. The V and J ends lost 3 bases and 6 bases, in that order; junction bases with no gene match: 14. The CDR3 runs to 17 residues. The DNA of the CDR3 is TGTGCCAGCAGCGCCGCCGGGACAGGTCTATGGTCCAATGAGCAGTTCTTC. Residues: CASSAAGTGLWSNEQFF.

The chain carries TRBV12-2 and TRBJ2-4; the table gives TRBD2 as D, unverified against the DNA. The J call may not be correct, given that the DNA end is closer to TRBJ2-7. TRBV12-2 is marked as a pseudogene. CDR3 length equals 15 residues. The CDR3 reads CASQLAGYCSYEQYF. The CDR3 region has the DNA TGTGCAAGTCAACTAGCGGGGTACTGCTCCTACGAGCAGTACTTC.

The table lists this clonotype with a few counts. This chain's CDR3 is CASSFAVQSNYGYTF. The CDR3 DNA follows: TGTGCCAGCAGCTTCGCCGTACAAAGCAACTATGGCTACACCTTC. The chain links TRBV7-2 to TRBJ1-2; D is undetermined. Germline CDR1 and CDR2: SGHTA and FQGNSA. Trimming removed 3 bases from V and 2 bases from J, with 13 bases in between. The CDR3 is made up of 15 amino acids.

The J gene is TRBJ1-4, the V gene TRBV7-2; 7 positions match TRBD1. The ends lost 5 bases at V and 12 bases at J; junction bases unmatched: 12. Per germline, CDR1 SGHTA and CDR2 FQGNSA. There are 14 residues in the CDR3. Here the CDR3 reads CASSISGTDKELFF. CDR3 nucleotide sequence: TGTGCCAGCAGCATTTCCGGGACAGACAAAGAACTGTTTTTT.

The rearrangement links TRBV7-9 to TRBJ2-1; 16 bases fit TRBD2. The V gene's germline CDR1 is SEHNR and CDR2 FQNEAQ (reference sequence). The CDR3 is 19 amino acids. J lost 2 bases, V lost 3 bases, and 7 bases had no gene match. The CDR3 sequence is CASSFEGLAGGLPYNEQFF. The CDR3 region has the DNA TGTGCCAGCAGCTTCGAGGGACTAGCGGGGGGGCTCCCCTACAATGAGCAGTTCTTC.

The chain employs TRBV4-2 and TRBJ2-5; 10 bases are a match to TRBD2. The CDR3 loop spans 17 amino acids. CDR1 LGHNA and CDR2 YNFKEQ come from the germline V gene. The trim removed 1 base at V and 4 bases at J, leaving 9 bases unmatched. In nucleotides, the CDR3 is TGTGCCAGCAGCCAAGGTGGCTCTGCTAGCGGGGGAGAGACCCAGTACTTC. Amino acid sequence: CASSQGGSASGGETQYF.

A word on this clonotype: Since a much larger clone is just one base distant, this may be a read error. CDR3 sequence: CSARPTSGYNEQYF. The DNA for the CDR3 is TGCAGTGCTAGACCTACTAGCGGGTACAATGAGCAGTACTTC. The chain uses TRBV20-1 and TRBJ2-5, with 9 bases matching TRBD2. The CDR3 is 14 amino acids. Germline CDR1 is DFQATT and CDR2 is SNEGSKA (reference sequence). After removal of 2 bases from V and 11 bases from J, the junction contained 12 bases not matched to a gene.

The chain carries TRBV16 and TRBJ2-1; D may be TRBD1 or TRBD2 (6 bases each). Germline V gene lookup returns CDR1 KGHSY and CDR2 FQNENV. V lost 1 base and J lost 6, with 25 bases in between. The CDR3 is 19 residues long. The CDR3 nucleotides are TGTGCCAGCAGCCAATTTCCCGGACAGCGGGCCTTTATATGCAATGAGCAGTTCTTC. As protein: CASSQFPGQRAFICNEQFF.

This clonotype was counted only a few times. CDR3 coding DNA: TGTGCCAGCAGCTTAGGGGGGGCACAGGTCGCGAACACCGGGGAGCTGTTTTTT. It is translated as CASSLGGAQVANTGELFF. The V call is TRBV11-2, the J call TRBJ2-2; D is perhaps TRBD1 or TRBD2 (6 bases each). The CDR3 covers 18 residues. CDR1 is SGHAT, CDR2 FQNNGV, per germline. The V end lost 1 base, the J end lost 0 bases, and 15 bases lay between the germline ends. Full variable domain (rest looked up from reference TRBV11-2 and TRBJ2-2): EAGVAQSPRYKIIEKRQSVAFWCNPISGHATLYWYQQILGQGPKLLIQFQNNGVVDDSQLPKDRFSAERLKGVDSTLKIQPAKLEDSAVYLCASSLGGAQVANTGELFFGEGSRLTVL.

This clonotype turned up a few times. The gene calls are TRBV9 and TRBJ1-2; 7 nucleotides align to TRBD1. V trimming: 4 bases; J trimming: 3 bases; junction bases outside the gene matches: 9. The CDR3 is 15 residues long. The germline gives CDR1 SGDLS, CDR2 YYNGEE. CDR3 region: CASSPGQRGYYGYTF. Here the CDR3 DNA reads TGTGCCAGCAGCCCGGGACAGAGGGGATACTATGGCTACACCTTC.

In its sample, this clonotype was seen a few times. V is TRBV7-9 and J is TRBJ1-1; TRBD1 aligns across 11 bases. Trimming cost V 4 bases and J 0 bases; bases outside gene matches: 10. Per germline, CDR1 SEHNR and CDR2 FQNEAQ (reference sequence). The CDR3 sequence is 18 residues long. CDR3 bases: TGTGCCAGCAGCTCCGGTGGGACAGGGGGGTCTATGAACACTGAAGCTTTCTTT. Translated: CASSSGGTGGSMNTEAFF. Using reference TRBV7-9 and TRBJ1-1 for the parts outside the CDR3, the full variable domain is DTGVSQNPRHKITKRGQNVTFRCDPISEHNRLYWYRQTLGQGPEFLTYFQNEAQLEKSRLLSDRFSAERPKGSFSTLEIQRTEQGDSAMYLCASSSGGTGGSMNTEAFFGQGTRLTVV.

The rearrangement uses TRBV4-2 and TRBJ2-1; the match to TRBD1 covers 7 bases. The CDR3 sequence is 15 residues long. Germline CDR1 reads LGHNA; CDR2 reads YNFKEQ. The junction had 7 bases not matched to a gene; V was cut back by 4 bases and J by 4 bases. The CDR3 DNA sequence: TGTGCCAGCAGCCTCAGACAGGGACAGTACAATGAGCAGTTCTTC. It yields the protein CASSLRQGQYNEQFF.

CDR3 in amino acids: CASSQEGTGYNEQFF. The DNA of the CDR3 is TGCGCCAGCAGCCAAGAAGGGACAGGGTACAATGAGCAGTTCTTC. The V and J genes are TRBV4-1 and TRBJ2-1; 9 bases map to TRBD1. The V segment lost 0 bases and the J segment 4 bases; nucleotides outside the gene matches: 1. Germline-derived CDR1 and CDR2 are MGHRA and YSYEKL. This CDR3 is 15 amino acids long.

In this sample, this clonotype turned up many times. The chain recombines TRBV15 with TRBJ2-7, with D possibly TRBD1 on 6 matching bases. Trimming left V 8 bases short and J 3 bases short, with 8 bases between. The CDR3 is 11 residues long. Germline V CDR1 and CDR2: LNHNV, YYDKDF (reference sequence). The DNA for the CDR3 is TGTGCCACCCAGGACAGCTACGAGCAGTACTTC. Amino acids: CATQDSYEQYF.

This clonotype has ten or more counts. J is TRBJ2-5 and V is TRBV9; maybe TRBD1 (6 bases). Deletions cut 0 bases from V and 3 bases from J, with 6 bases between. CDR1 and CDR2 (germline): SGDLS, YYNGEE. This CDR3 comprises 13 residues. CDR3 amino acids: CASSVAGEETQYF. In nucleotides, the CDR3 is TGTGCCAGCAGCGTAGCAGGGGAAGAGACCCAGTACTTC.

This clonotype was recorded a few times. V and J are TRBV20-1 and TRBJ1-5; D unresolved. The germline V and J ends were trimmed by 2 bases and 3 bases, with 11 bases remaining between them. CDR3 length: 14 amino acids. CDR1 DFQATT and CDR2 SNEGSKA come from the germline V gene (reference sequence). The CDR3 protein is CSARLGHYNQPQHF. CDR3 DNA: TGCAGTGCTAGATTAGGGCATTACAATCAGCCCCAGCATTTT.

This clonotype showed up many times. Its ends do not fully match the called genes, so a read error is possible. The chain uses TRBV6-1 and TRBJ2-6; 7 nucleotides agree with TRBD1. This CDR3 comprises 17 residues. Germline values: CDR1 MNHNS, CDR2 SASEGT. The CDR3 is CTSSPRQGASGANVLTF. CDR3 bases: TGTACCAGCAGCCCTCGACAGGGTGCATCTGGGGCCAACGTCCTGACTTTC.

This clonotype was observed many times. The chain has TRBV5-1 and TRBJ1-2; D gene uncertain. V was clipped by 1 base and J by 0 bases, with 10 bases between them. The V gene's germline CDR1 is SGHRS and CDR2 YFSETQ. This CDR3 is built from 15 residues. The CDR3 DNA is TGCGCCAGCAGCTTGAGCGCAGTTACTAACTATGGCTACACCTTC. Protein sequence: CASSLSAVTNYGYTF.

Only a few counts were recorded for this clonotype. This chain links TRBV11-2 with TRBJ2-7, with 9 bases lining up with TRBD2. The CDR3 totals 15 residues. The germline CDR1 and CDR2 sequences are SGHAT and FQNNGV. With V trimmed by 5 bases and J by 0 bases, 5 bases remained unmatched. In nucleotides, the CDR3 is TGTGCCAGCAGCGAACTAGCGGGCGACTCCTACGAGCAGTACTTC. Protein sequence: CASSELAGDSYEQYF.

This clonotype showed up just a few times. V is TRBV30 and J is TRBJ2-4; D is uncertain. The DNA matches TRBJ2-5 better at its end, which makes the J call doubtful. CDR1 is GTSNPN and CDR2 is SVGIG in the germline V gene (reference sequence). The CDR3 is 12 amino acids. CDR3 sequence reads: CAWISLGETQYF. CDR3 DNA: TGTGCCTGGATTTCCTTGGGGGAGACCCAGTACTTC.

This clonotype was counted many times. The J gene is TRBJ2-7, the V gene TRBV15; D not resolved. Trimming pared 1 base from V and 0 bases from J, leaving 13 bases between. There are 16 residues in the CDR3. Germline-derived CDR1 and CDR2 are LNHNV and YYDKDF (reference sequence). CDR3 loop: CATSRVAGIPSYEQYF. In DNA form, the CDR3 reads TGTGCCACCAGCAGAGTAGCTGGCATTCCCTCCTACGAGCAGTACTTC.

This chain links TRBV6-2 or TRBV6-3 with TRBJ1-2; 9 bases are a match to TRBD1. CDR3 length equals 17 residues. Germline V CDR1 and CDR2: MNHEY, SVGEGT. V was pared by 2 bases and J by 4 bases, with 11 bases of the junction left unmatched. The DNA for the CDR3 is TGTGCCAGCAGTTACGATGGACAGGGGTCGCGCGGCTATGGCTACACCTTC. Its protein is CASSYDGQGSRGYGYTF.

The chain links TRBV12-3 or TRBV12-4 to TRBJ1-1; 12 positions agree with TRBD1. This CDR3 is 15 amino acids long. V trimming: 6 bases; J trimming: 3 bases; junction bases outside the gene matches: 5. The CDR3 region is CASSHRDRGHTEAFF. The CDR3 nucleotides are TGTGCCAGCAGCCACCGGGACAGGGGGCACACTGAAGCTTTCTTT.

The chain combines TRBV10-3 with TRBJ2-7; TRBD2 might be the D (7 bases). Near its end, the DNA agrees better with TRBJ2-5, so the J call may be wrong. Germline CDR1 reads ENHRY; CDR2 reads SYGVKD. This CDR3 comprises 13 residues. CDR3 residues: CAISRGASETQYF. In DNA, the CDR3 is TGTGCCATCAGTCGGGGGGCATCAGAGACCCAGTACTTC.